These 31 T cell receptor beta chains originate from one sample sequenced in a study of blood T cells in healthy people across ages. For the second PCR, which ran for about 7 to 11 cycles, a sample-barcoded 5' primer and a J-beta primer mix were used. TCRdb re-derived calls from the 5' RACE reads in MiXCR, one entry per CDR3 protein. In the table there are more than 800,000 distinct CDR3 sequences, around 30% of which are singletons. Sequencing was done on a sample of blood. These receptors all come from a woman of 80 years or more in good health.

The rearrangement uses TRBV4-1 and TRBJ1-1; the D gene is possibly TRBD1 (5 bases). The CDR3 has 15 amino acids. V gave up 2 bases and J gave up 4 bases, with 14 bases separating them. The germline V gene encodes CDR1 MGHRA and CDR2 YSYEKL. CDR3: CASSQPGGDRTEAFF. The CDR3 DNA is TGCGCCAGCAGCCAACCTGGGGGGGATCGCACTGAAGCTTTCTTT.

This clonotype has at least ten counts. The chain has TRBV7-8 and TRBJ2-5, with no clear D. Trimming took off 4 bases at V and 4 bases at J, with 13 bases between the two ends. The germline V gene encodes CDR1 SGHVS and CDR2 FQNEAQ. This CDR3 contains 14 residues. DNA for the CDR3: TGTGCCAGCAGCTCCCCGTCGAGCGCAGAGACCCAGTACTTC. It yields the protein CASSSPSSAETQYF.

In its sample, this clonotype was seen a few times. With a much larger clone just one base away, this may be a read error. The chain combines TRBV20-1 with TRBJ2-7; 12 positions match TRBD1. Per the germline V gene, CDR1 is DFQATT and CDR2 is SNEGSKA (reference sequence). The CDR3 totals 14 residues. After removal of 6 bases from V and 7 bases from J, the junction contained 10 bases not matched to a gene. CDR3 sequence: CSATRDRGHSEQYF. The CDR3 nucleotides are TGCAGTGCGACCCGGGACAGGGGGCATAGTGAGCAGTACTTC.

The count of this clonotype is one. This may arise from a read error, as a much more abundant clone is one base away. V usage is TRBV6-5 and J usage is TRBJ2-7; a weak D match, TRBD1 (5 bases). With the DNA end fitting TRBJ2-5 better, the J assignment may be wrong. Germline values: CDR1 MNHEY, CDR2 SVGAGI. The CDR3 runs 14 residues. In nucleotides, the CDR3 is TGTACCAGCAGTCGATCAGGGTTTGGAGAGACCCAGTACTTC. Amino acids: CTSSRSGFGETQYF.

The chain has TRBV7-9 and TRBJ2-1; no clear D gene. Germline assignment: CDR1 SEHNR and CDR2 FQNEAQ (reference sequence). The CDR3 consists of 9 residues. The V and J ends lost 5 bases and 15 bases respectively, with 8 bases between them. CDR3 region: CASSPQTFF. The CDR3 DNA reads as TGTGCCAGCAGCCCCCAAACGTTCTTC.

A note on this clonotype: This may stem from a read error, because a much larger clone lies one nucleotide away. V usage is TRBV6-5 and J usage is TRBJ2-5; tentatively, D is TRBD1 or TRBD2 (5 bases each). Trimming cost V 0 bases and J 11 bases, with 19 bases left between them. Germline V gene data show CDR1 as MNHEY and CDR2 as SVGAGI. This CDR3 region has 15 residues. For the CDR3, the DNA is TGTGCCAGCAGTTACTCGGGGGAGAGTTACAATGAGCAGTACTTC. This encodes CASSYSGESYNEQYF.

This clonotype was seen only once. This rearrangement joins TRBV12-3 or TRBV12-4 to TRBJ2-5; D might be TRBD1 or TRBD2, each matching 5 bases. This CDR3 has 12 amino acids. V gave up 5 bases and J gave up 11 bases, with 15 bases separating them. The CDR3: CASSIFGGEQYF. The CDR3 bases are TGTGCCAGCAGTATCTTTGGGGGTGAGCAGTACTTC.

This clonotype was found many times. This chain connects TRBV3-1 to TRBJ2-5, with D tentatively TRBD2 (5 bases). V was clipped by 4 bases and J by 1 base, with 10 bases between them. Germline V CDR1 and CDR2: LGHDT, YNNKEL (reference sequence). This CDR3 is built from 14 residues. CDR3 bases: TGTGCCAGCAGCCCTAGCAACTTCCAAGAGACCCAGTACTTC. It is translated as CASSPSNFQETQYF.

This clonotype was counted many times. The CDR3 nucleotides read TGTGCCAGCAGCCAAGGGTCTAGGGGGACGGTGGACTACGAGCAGTACTTC. This sequence encodes CASSQGSRGTVDYEQYF. This chain uses TRBV3-1 with TRBJ2-7; D may be TRBD1 (6 bases). Germline assignment: CDR1 LGHDT and CDR2 YNNKEL (reference sequence). The V and J ends lost 1 base and 3 bases respectively, with 19 bases between them. There are 17 residues in the CDR3.

This clonotype was observed at least ten times. The chain combines TRBV20-1 with TRBJ2-3; tentative D call: TRBD1 (5 bases). There are 15 residues in the CDR3. Germline CDR1 and CDR2: DFQATT and SNEGSKA (reference sequence). The V end was cut by 0 bases, the J end by 5 bases, with 15 bases between. The CDR3: CSARDLQHQGDTQYF. The CDR3, as DNA: TGCAGTGCTAGAGATCTCCAGCATCAGGGAGATACGCAGTATTTT.

In its sample, this clonotype was seen many times. The rearrangement uses TRBV6-2 or TRBV6-3 and TRBJ2-1; 10 nucleotides align to TRBD2. The germline gives CDR1 MNHEY, CDR2 SVGEGT. The CDR3 covers 20 residues. V shed 0 bases and J 2 bases; nucleotides not matched to a gene: 13. CDR3 loop: CASSYSIERGGLRPYNEQFF. CDR3 sequence (DNA): TGTGCCAGCAGTTACTCGATAGAGCGGGGGGGCTTAAGGCCCTACAATGAGCAGTTCTTC.

This clonotype has ten or more counts. CDR3 loop: CASSYSGQLNTEAFF. CDR3 DNA sequence: TGTGCCAGCAGTTACTCGGGACAGTTGAACACTGAAGCTTTCTTT. The V call is TRBV6-5, the J call TRBJ1-1; 7 bases align to TRBD1. CDR1 is MNHEY and CDR2 is SVGAGI in the germline V gene. The CDR3 runs to 15 residues. The junction had 1 base not matched to a gene; V was cut back by 0 bases and J by 0 bases.

The gene calls are TRBV11-3 and TRBJ2-3; 8 nucleotides line up with TRBD1. CDR3 length: 13 amino acids. V was pared by 8 bases and J by 4 bases, with 5 bases of the junction left unmatched. Germline V lookup: CDR1 SGHNT, CDR2 YENEEA. The CDR3 reads CASERTGSDTQYF. The CDR3 DNA is TGTGCCAGCGAAAGGACAGGGTCAGATACGCAGTATTTT. The full variable domain, rest sourced from reference TRBV11-3 and TRBJ2-3, is EAGVVQSPRYKIIEKKQPVAFWCNPISGHNTLYWYLQNLGQGPELLIRYENEEAVDDSQLPKDRFSAERLKGVDSTLKIQPAELGDSAVYLCASERTGSDTQYFGPGTRLTVL.

Concerning this clonotype: This may be a read error: a much more frequent sequence differs by one nucleotide. This chain uses TRBV25-1 with TRBJ2-7, with 8 bases matching TRBD1. Germline V lookup: CDR1 MGHDK, CDR2 SYGVNS. The CDR3 totals 16 residues. Trimming took 1 base from V and 7 from J; bases not matched to a gene: 12. This chain's CDR3 is CASSESRTGSYNEQYF. CDR3 sequence (DNA): TGTGCCAGCAGTGAATCTCGGACAGGGTCTTATAATGAGCAGTACTTC.

This clonotype has just one count. This could be a read error, since a much larger clone is one nucleotide away. The chain combines TRBV7-2 with TRBJ1-1, with 8 bases matching TRBD1. Germline-derived CDR1 and CDR2 are SGHTA and FQGNSA. Trimming at V came to 4 bases and at J to 4 bases, leaving 14 bases not matched to a gene. This CDR3 comprises 17 residues. The CDR3 nucleotides are TGTGCCAGCAGCTCACCGAGCAAGACAGGGGCGAGCACTGAAGCTTTCTTT. It specifies CASSSPSKTGASTEAFF.

V usage is TRBV13 and J usage is TRBJ1-2; TRBD1 agrees at 10 bases. Germline assignment: CDR1 PRHDT and CDR2 FYEKMQ (reference sequence). The length of the CDR3 is 15 residues. Trimming at V came to 6 bases and at J to 8 bases, leaving 12 bases not matched to a gene. For the CDR3, the DNA is TGTGCCAGCAGATCTTCCGGGACAGGGGAATCCGGCTACACCTTC. Protein product: CASRSSGTGESGYTF.

On this clonotype itself: This may be a read error, as it is one base from a much larger clone. The chain recombines TRBV27 with TRBJ1-2; D perhaps matches TRBD1 (6 bases). Germline CDR1 MNHEY, CDR2 SMNVEV (reference sequence). CDR3 size: 13 residues. CDR3 in DNA: TGTGGCAGCAGCACGCCAGGGGTCTATGGCTACACCTTC. Translated: CGSSTPGVYGYTF.

In its sample, this clonotype was seen many times. The CDR3: CASSPGRKNTEAFF. The CDR3 DNA is TGTGCCAGCAGTCCGGGACGGAAGAACACTGAAGCTTTCTTT. The rearrangement uses TRBV2 and TRBJ1-1; TRBD1 is a possible D gene (5 bases). Germline CDR1 is SNHLY and CDR2 is FYNNEI. This CDR3 is built from 14 residues. Trimming stripped 5 bases from V and 1 base from J, with 11 bases between.

This clonotype was seen only once. This sequence joins TRBV5-1 and TRBJ2-7; 7 bases fit TRBD1. After removal of 4 bases from V and 1 base from J, the junction contained 5 bases not matched to a gene. The CDR3 is made up of 14 amino acids. Per germline, CDR1 SGHRS and CDR2 YFSETQ. CDR3 protein: CASSVRQGSYEQYF. The CDR3, as DNA: TGCGCCAGCAGCGTCCGACAGGGTTCCTACGAGCAGTACTTC.

This clonotype was seen ten or more times. The chain couples TRBV15 to TRBJ2-5, with 10 bases fitting TRBD2. This CDR3 is built from 15 residues. Germline lookup yields CDR1 LNHNV and CDR2 YYDKDF (reference sequence). Trimming removed 2 bases from V and 5 bases from J; junction bases left unmatched: 5. In nucleotides, the CDR3 is TGTGCCACCAGCAGACGAGCGGGGGGGCACGAGACCCAGTACTTC. This sequence encodes CATSRRAGGHETQYF.

The J gene is TRBJ2-2, the V gene TRBV6-2 or TRBV6-3; TRBD2 might be the D (5 bases). The V end lost 9 bases, the J end lost 1 base, and 9 bases lay between the germline ends. This CDR3 is built from 13 residues. Germline lookup yields CDR1 MNHEY and CDR2 SVGEGT. The CDR3 is CARSGMNTGELFF. CDR3 sequence (DNA): TGTGCCAGGTCCGGGATGAACACCGGGGAGCTGTTTTTT.

This clonotype was seen at least ten times. The J gene is TRBJ1-5, the V gene TRBV4-1; 7 bases are a match to TRBD1. The CDR3 runs 14 residues. Trimming at V came to 4 bases and at J to 4 bases, leaving 4 bases not matched to a gene. The germline CDR1 and CDR2 sequences are MGHRA and YSYEKL. The CDR3 nucleotides read TGCGCCAGCAGCCTTACAGGGGAGAATCAGCCCCAGCATTTT. It encodes CASSLTGENQPQHF.

This clonotype was detected only a few times. The rearrangement uses TRBV5-1 and TRBJ2-1; D tentatively fits TRBD1 or TRBD2 (5 bases each). This CDR3 has 13 amino acids. The ends were cut back, 4 bases at V and 7 bases at J, with 12 bases in the middle. Germline lookup yields CDR1 SGHRS and CDR2 YFSETQ. The CDR3 loop is CASSTGRANEQFF. CDR3 DNA sequence: TGCGCCAGCAGCACGGGACGGGCGAATGAGCAGTTCTTC.

V is TRBV9 and J is TRBJ2-1; D gene unclear. V lost 6 bases, J lost 1 base, and 14 bases lay in between. This CDR3 has 15 amino acids. Per the germline V gene, CDR1 is SGDLS and CDR2 is YYNGEE. CDR3 sequence (DNA): TGTGCCAGCACCCTAGGGATAGATTCCTACAATGAGCAGTTCTTC. Translated: CASTLGIDSYNEQFF.

At least ten counts were recorded for this clonotype. J is TRBJ1-6 and V is TRBV27, with D maybe TRBD1 (5 bases). V was clipped by 4 bases and J by 0 bases, with 7 bases between them. CDR1 is MNHEY, CDR2 SMNVEV, per germline (reference sequence). The CDR3 sequence is 15 residues long. CDR3 amino acids: CASSWGNSYNSPLHF. The CDR3 DNA reads as TGTGCCAGCAGTTGGGGCAACTCCTATAATTCACCCCTCCACTTT.

This clonotype was observed a few times. An end of the junction does not agree with germline; a read error may underlie this. The rearrangement links TRBV11-2 to TRBJ2-5, with D perhaps TRBD1 or TRBD2 (7 bases each). Germline CDR1 SGHAT, CDR2 FQNNGV. CDR3 length: 16 residues. This CDR3 is CTSSRGGARGQETQYF. Here the CDR3 DNA reads TGTACCAGCAGCAGGGGGGGGGCTAGAGGACAAGAGACCCAGTACTTC.

This clonotype occurred many times. The V gene is TRBV6-5, the J gene TRBJ1-4, with D possibly matching TRBD1 (6 bases). From germline, CDR1 is MNHEY and CDR2 SVGAGI. The CDR3 loop spans 15 amino acids. V gave up 0 bases and J gave up 7 bases, with 12 bases separating them. CDR3: CASSYSSQGREKLFF. The CDR3 DNA sequence: TGTGCCAGCAGTTACTCGAGCCAGGGGCGTGAAAAACTGTTTTTT.

This clonotype has more than one count but fewer than ten. The rearrangement links TRBV2 to TRBJ1-4, with D perhaps TRBD1 (6 bases). The CDR3 sequence is 14 residues long. Trimming removed 7 bases at V and 8 bases at J, with 17 bases between. Germline loops: CDR1 SNHLY, CDR2 FYNNEI. Here the CDR3 DNA reads TGTGCCAGCACCGAGGGGGGGTCGGAAGAAAAACTGTTTTTT. This encodes CASTEGGSEEKLFF.

There are a few counts of this clonotype. V is TRBV3-1 and J is TRBJ1-6, with D hard to call. V lost 5 bases, J lost 8 bases, and 16 bases lay in between. The CDR3 runs to 15 residues. Germline CDR1 is LGHDT and CDR2 is YNNKEL (reference sequence). The CDR3 DNA is TGTGCCAGCAGCTTGGGCGGGCCGGCCGATTCACCCCTCCACTTT. Translating it yields CASSLGGPADSPLHF.

J is TRBJ1-4 and V is TRBV5-1; D is possibly TRBD1 (5 bases). This CDR3 is 16 amino acids long. The germline V and J ends were trimmed by 3 bases and 6 bases, with 18 bases remaining between them. The germline V gene has CDR1 SGHRS and CDR2 YFSETQ. The CDR3, as DNA: TGCGCCAGCAGCTCGGGACTCCCTCCCGGGGATGAAAAACTGTTTTTT. Translating gives CASSSGLPPGDEKLFF.

In its sample, this clonotype was seen many times. CDR3 region: CASRGKTQYF. The CDR3 nucleotides read TGTGCCAGCCGAGGAAAGACCCAGTACTTC. The rearrangement links TRBV2 to TRBJ2-5; D not certain. Germline V gives CDR1 SNHLY, CDR2 FYNNEI. V gave up 8 bases and J gave up 6 bases, with 7 bases separating them. This CDR3 has 10 amino acids.